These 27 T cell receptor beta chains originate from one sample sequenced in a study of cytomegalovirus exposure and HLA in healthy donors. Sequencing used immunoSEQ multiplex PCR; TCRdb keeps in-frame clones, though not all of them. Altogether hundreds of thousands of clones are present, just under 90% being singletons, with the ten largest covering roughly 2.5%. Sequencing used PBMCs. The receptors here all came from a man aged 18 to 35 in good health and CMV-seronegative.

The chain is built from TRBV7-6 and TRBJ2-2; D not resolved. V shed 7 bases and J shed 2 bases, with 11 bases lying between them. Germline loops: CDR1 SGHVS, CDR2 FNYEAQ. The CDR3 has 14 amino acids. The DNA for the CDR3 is TGTGCCAGCATCCCAGCGATTAACACCGGGGAGCTGTTTTTT. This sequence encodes CASIPAINTGELFF.

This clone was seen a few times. The CDR3 loop reads CASSMTGIDSPLHF. In DNA, the CDR3 is TGCGCCAGCAGCATGACAGGAATCGATTCACCCCTCCACTTT. V usage is TRBV5-1 and J usage is TRBJ1-6; possibly TRBD1 for D (6 bases). Germline V gene sequence: CDR1 SGHRS, CDR2 YFSETQ. The CDR3 has 14 residues. V dropped 4 bases and J dropped 8 bases, with 13 bases sitting between them.

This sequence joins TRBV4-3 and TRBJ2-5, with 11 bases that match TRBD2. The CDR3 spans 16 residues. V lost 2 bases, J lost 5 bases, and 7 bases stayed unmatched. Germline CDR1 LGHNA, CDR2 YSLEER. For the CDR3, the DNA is TGCGCCAGCAGCCAACGACTAGCGGGATATGGGGAGACCCAGTACTTC. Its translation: CASSQRLAGYGETQYF.

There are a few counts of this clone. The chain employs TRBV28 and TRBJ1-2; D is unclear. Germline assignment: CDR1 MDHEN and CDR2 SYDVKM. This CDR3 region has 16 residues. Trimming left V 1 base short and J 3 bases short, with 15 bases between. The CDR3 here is CASSLLLRILDYGYTF. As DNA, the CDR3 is TGTGCCAGCAGTTTATTGTTGCGGATTCTAGACTATGGCTACACCTTC.

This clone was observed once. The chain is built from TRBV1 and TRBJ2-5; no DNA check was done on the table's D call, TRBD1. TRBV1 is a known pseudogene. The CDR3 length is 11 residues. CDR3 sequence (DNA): TGCACCAGCAGCCAAGAGGTTGGGCCGAACTTC. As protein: CTSSQEVGPNF.

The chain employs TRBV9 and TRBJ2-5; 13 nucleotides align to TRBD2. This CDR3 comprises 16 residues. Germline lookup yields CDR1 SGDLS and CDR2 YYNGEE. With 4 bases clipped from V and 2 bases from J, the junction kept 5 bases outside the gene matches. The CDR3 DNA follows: TGTGCCAGCAGCCCCGGACTAGCGGGAGCTCAAGAGACCCAGTACTTC. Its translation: CASSPGLAGAQETQYF.

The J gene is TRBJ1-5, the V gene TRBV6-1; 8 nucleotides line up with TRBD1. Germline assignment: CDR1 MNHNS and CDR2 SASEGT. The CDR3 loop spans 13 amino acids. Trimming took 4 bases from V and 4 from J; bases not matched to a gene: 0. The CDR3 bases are TGTGCCAGCAGTGGGACAGGGAATCAGCCCCAGCATTTT. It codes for CASSGTGNQPQHF.

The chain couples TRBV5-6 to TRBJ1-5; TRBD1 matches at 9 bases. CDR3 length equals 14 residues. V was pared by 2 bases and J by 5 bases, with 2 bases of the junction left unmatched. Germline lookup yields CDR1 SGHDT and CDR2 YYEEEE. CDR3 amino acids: CASSFRTGDQPQHF. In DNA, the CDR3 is TGTGCCAGCAGCTTCAGGACAGGGGATCAGCCCCAGCATTTT.

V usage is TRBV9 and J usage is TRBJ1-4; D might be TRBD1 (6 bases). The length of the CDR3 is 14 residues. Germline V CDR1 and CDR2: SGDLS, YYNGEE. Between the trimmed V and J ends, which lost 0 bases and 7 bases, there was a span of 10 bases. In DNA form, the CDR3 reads TGTGCCAGCAGCGTAGCACAGGGTGGTGAAAAACTGTTTTTT. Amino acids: CASSVAQGGEKLFF.

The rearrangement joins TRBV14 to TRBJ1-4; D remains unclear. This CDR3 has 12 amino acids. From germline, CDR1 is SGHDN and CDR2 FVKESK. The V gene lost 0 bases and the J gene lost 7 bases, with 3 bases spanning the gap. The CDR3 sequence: CASSQDGEKLFF. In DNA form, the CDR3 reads TGTGCCAGCAGCCAAGACGGTGAAAAACTGTTTTTT.

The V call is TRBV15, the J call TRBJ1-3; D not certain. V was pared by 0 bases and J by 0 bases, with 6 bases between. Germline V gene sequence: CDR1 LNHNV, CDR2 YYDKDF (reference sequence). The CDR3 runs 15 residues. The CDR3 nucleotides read TGTGCCACCAGCAGAGATGGCCGCTCTGGAAACACCATATATTTT. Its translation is CATSRDGRSGNTIYF.

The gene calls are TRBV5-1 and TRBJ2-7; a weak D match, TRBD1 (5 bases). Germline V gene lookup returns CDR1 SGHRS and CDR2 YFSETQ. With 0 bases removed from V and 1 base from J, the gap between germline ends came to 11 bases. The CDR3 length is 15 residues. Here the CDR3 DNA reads TGCGCCAGCAGCTTGGCCCCGACAGATTCCTACGAGCAGTACTTC. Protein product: CASSLAPTDSYEQYF.

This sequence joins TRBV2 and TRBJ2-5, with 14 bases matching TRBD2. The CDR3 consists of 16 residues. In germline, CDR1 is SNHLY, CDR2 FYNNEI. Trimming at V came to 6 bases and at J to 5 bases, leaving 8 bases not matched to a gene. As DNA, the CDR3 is TGTGCCAGCAGCGTTGGGACTAGCGGGAGTGGGGAGACCCAGTACTTC. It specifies CASSVGTSGSGETQYF.

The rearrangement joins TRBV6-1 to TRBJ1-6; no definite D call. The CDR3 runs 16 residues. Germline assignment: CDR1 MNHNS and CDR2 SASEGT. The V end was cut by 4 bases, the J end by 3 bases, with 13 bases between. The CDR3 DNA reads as TGTGCCAGCAGTGCGTCGGCGGCCAACTATAATTCACCCCTCCACTTT. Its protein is CASSASAANYNSPLHF.

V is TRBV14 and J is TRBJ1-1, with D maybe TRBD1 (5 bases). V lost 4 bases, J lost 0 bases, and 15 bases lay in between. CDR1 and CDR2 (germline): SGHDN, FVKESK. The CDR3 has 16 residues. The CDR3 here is CASSPLGGVMNTEAFF. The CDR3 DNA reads TGTGCCAGCAGCCCCCTGGGGGGGGTAATGAACACTGAAGCTTTCTTT.

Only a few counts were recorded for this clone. In nucleotides, the CDR3 is TGTGCCAGTAGTATAGCCGGCCTTCAAACAGGGTGGGGCGGCAATGAAAAACTGTTTTTT. This sequence encodes CASSIAGLQTGWGGNEKLFF. The rearrangement joins TRBV19 to TRBJ1-4; a possible D gene is TRBD1 (6 bases). The CDR3 length is 20 residues. Trimming shortened V by 1 base and J by 5 bases, and 26 bases separated the two germline ends. The germline gives CDR1 LNHDA, CDR2 SQIVND (reference sequence).

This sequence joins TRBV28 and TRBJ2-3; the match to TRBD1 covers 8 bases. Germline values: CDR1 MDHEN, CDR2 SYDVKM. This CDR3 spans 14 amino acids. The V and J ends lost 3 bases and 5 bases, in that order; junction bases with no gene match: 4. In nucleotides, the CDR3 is TGTGCCAGCAGTTTGGACAGGGTGCGAGATACGCAGTATTTT. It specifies CASSLDRVRDTQYF.

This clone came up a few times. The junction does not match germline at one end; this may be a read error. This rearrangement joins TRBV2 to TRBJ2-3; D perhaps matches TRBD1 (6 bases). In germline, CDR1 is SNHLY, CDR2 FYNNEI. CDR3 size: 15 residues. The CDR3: CASTERYRATDTQYF. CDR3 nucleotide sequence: TGTGCCAGCACTGAACGGTACAGGGCGACAGATACGCAGTATTTT.

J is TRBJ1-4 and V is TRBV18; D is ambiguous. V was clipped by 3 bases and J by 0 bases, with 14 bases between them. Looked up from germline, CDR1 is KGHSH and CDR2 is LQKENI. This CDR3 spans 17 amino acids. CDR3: CASSPSVDGATNEKLFF. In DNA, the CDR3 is TGTGCCAGCTCACCCTCCGTCGACGGAGCAACTAATGAAAAACTGTTTTTT.

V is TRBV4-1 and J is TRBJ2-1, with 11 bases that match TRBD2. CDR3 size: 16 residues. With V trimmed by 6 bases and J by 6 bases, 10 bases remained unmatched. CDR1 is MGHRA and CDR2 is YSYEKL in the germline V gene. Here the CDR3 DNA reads TGCGCCAGCAGTCCCGGGGGGACTAGCGGAGTCAATGAGCAGTTCTTC. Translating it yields CASSPGGTSGVNEQFF.

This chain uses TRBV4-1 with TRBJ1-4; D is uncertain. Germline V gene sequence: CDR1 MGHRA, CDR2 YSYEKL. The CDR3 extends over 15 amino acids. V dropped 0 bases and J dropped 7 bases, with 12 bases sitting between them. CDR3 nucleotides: TGCGCCAGCAGCCAAGATTATTCAGGTAGTGAAAAACTGTTTTTT. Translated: CASSQDYSGSEKLFF.

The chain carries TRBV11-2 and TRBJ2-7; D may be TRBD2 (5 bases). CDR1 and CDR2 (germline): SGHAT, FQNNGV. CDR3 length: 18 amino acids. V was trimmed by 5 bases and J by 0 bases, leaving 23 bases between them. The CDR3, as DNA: TGTGCCAGCAGCACCATACGATCAGGTACCGGGGACTCCTACGAGCAGTACTTC. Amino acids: CASSTIRSGTGDSYEQYF. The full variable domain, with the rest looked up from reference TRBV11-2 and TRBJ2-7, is EAGVAQSPRYKIIEKRQSVAFWCNPISGHATLYWYQQILGQGPKLLIQFQNNGVVDDSQLPKDRFSAERLKGVDSTLKIQPAKLEDSAVYLCASSTIRSGTGDSYEQYFGPGTRLTVT.

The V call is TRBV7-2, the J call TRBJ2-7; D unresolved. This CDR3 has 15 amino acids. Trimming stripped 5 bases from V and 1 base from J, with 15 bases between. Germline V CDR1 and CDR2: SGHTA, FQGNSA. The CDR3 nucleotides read TGTGCCAGCAGCCCTATGACTGCATTGTCCTACGAGCAGTACTTC. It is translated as CASSPMTALSYEQYF. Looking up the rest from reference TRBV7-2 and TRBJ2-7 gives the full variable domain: GAGVSQSPSNKVTEKGKDVELRCDPISGHTALYWYRQSLGQGLEFLIYFQGNSAPDKSGLPSDRFSAERTGGSVSTLTIQRTQQEDSAVYLCASSPMTALSYEQYFGPGTRLTVT.

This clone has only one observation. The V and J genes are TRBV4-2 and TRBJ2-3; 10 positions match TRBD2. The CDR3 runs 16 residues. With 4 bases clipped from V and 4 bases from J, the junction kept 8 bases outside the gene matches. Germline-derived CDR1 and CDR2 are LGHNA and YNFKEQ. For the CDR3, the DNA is TGTGCCAGCAGCCCCCCTAGCGGGAGTTTGTCAGATACGCAGTATTTT. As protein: CASSPPSGSLSDTQYF.

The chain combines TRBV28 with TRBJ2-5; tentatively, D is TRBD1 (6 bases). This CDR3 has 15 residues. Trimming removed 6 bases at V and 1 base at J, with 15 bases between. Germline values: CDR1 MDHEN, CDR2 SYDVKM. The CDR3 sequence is CASRGAGMGQETQYF. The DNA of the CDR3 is TGTGCCAGCAGGGGGGCAGGGATGGGCCAAGAGACCCAGTACTTC.

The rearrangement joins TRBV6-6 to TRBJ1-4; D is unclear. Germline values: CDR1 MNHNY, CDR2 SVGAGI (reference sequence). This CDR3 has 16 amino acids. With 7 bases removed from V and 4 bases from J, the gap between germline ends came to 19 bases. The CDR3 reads CASIRGLGGNNEKLFF. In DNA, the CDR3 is TGTGCCAGCATCAGAGGTTTGGGAGGGAATAATGAAAAACTGTTTTTT.

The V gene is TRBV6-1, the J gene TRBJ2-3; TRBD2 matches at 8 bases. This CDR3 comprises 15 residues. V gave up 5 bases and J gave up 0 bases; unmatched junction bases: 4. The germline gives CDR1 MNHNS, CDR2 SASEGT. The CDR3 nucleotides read TGTGCCAGCAGTCTGACTAGCGCTAGCACAGATACGCAGTATTTT. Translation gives CASSLTSASTDTQYF.